This TCR beta chain was observed in a study of untreated major depressive disorder. Whole-study findings and limits: Compared with controls, depressed patients showed more TRBV05-01 (Vbeta 5.1) usage in CD4+ T cells.

Profiling relied on immunoSEQ multiplex PCR, and the TCRdb table lists in-frame clones only, not all of them. The sample records 17,000 or so clones, more than 90% being singletons. About this clone: The antigen remains undetermined.

V lost 7 bases and J lost 7; bases outside the gene matches: 9. Germline V gene data show CDR1 as LNHDA and CDR2 as SQIVND (reference sequence). This CDR3 comprises 14 residues. No psychiatric drugs, including antidepressants, for at least 8 weeks beforehand. The sequenced material came from CD4+ T cells from PBMCs. The J gene is TRBJ1-5, the V gene TRBV19, with 8 bases aligning to TRBD1. The sequence derives from a woman between 40 and 55 years old with major depressive disorder. CDR3 loop: CASNQGQGWQPQHF. CDR3 nucleotides: TGTGCCAGTAACCAAGGACAGGGCTGGCAGCCCCAGCATTTT.